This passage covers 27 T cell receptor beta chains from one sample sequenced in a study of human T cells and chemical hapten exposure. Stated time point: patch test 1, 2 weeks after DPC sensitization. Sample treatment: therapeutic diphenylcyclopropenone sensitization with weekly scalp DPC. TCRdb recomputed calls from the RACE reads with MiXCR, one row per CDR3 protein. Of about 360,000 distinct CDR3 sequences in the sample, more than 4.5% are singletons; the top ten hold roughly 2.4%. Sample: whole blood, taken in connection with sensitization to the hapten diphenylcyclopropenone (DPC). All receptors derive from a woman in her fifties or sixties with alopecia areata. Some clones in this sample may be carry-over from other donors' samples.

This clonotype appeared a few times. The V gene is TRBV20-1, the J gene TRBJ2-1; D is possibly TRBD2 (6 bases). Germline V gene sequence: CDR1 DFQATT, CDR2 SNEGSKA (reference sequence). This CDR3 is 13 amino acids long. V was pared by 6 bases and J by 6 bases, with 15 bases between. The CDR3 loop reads CSASSTSSNEQFF. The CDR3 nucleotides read TGCAGTGCCTCCTCGACTAGTAGCAATGAGCAGTTCTTC.

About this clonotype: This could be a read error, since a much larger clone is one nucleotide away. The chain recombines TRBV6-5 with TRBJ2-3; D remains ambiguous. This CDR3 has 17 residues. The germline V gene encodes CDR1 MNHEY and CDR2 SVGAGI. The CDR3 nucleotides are TGTGCCTGCAGCTTTACCCCAGAGTATCTACGCACAGATACGCAGTATTTT. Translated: CACSFTPEYLRTDTQYF.

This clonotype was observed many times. The CDR3 loop reads CASSSTEGKPQHF. The CDR3 bases are TGTGCCAGCAGTTCAACAGAGGGGAAGCCCCAGCATTTT. This sequence joins TRBV12-3 or TRBV12-4 and TRBJ1-5; possible D gene TRBD1, 5 bases. V lost 4 bases to trimming and J lost 8 bases, with 12 bases between them. The CDR3 covers 13 residues.

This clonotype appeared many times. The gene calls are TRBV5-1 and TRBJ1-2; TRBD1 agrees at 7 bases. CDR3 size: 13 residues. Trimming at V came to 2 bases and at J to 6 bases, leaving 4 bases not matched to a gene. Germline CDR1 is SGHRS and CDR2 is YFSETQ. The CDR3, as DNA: TGCGCCAGCAGCTTTGACAGGGTAGATGGCTACACCTTC. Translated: CASSFDRVDGYTF.

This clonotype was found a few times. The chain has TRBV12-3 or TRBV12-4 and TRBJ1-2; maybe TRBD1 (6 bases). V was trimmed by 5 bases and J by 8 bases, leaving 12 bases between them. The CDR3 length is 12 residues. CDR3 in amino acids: CASSPPGEGYTF. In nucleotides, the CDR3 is TGTGCCAGCAGTCCCCCAGGGGAGGGCTACACCTTC.

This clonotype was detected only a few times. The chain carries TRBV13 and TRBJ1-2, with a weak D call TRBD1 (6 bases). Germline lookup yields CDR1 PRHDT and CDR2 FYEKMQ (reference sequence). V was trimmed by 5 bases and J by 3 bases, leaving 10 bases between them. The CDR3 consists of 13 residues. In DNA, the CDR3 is TGTGCCAGCAGCCAAGGGGGTCACTATGGCTACACCTTC. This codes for CASSQGGHYGYTF.

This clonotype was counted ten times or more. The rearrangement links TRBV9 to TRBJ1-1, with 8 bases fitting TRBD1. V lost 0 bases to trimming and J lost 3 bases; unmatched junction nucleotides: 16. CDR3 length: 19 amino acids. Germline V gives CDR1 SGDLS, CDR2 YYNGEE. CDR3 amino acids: CASSVGRGAGGDSDTEAFF. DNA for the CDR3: TGTGCCAGCAGCGTAGGCAGAGGAGCAGGGGGCGACTCGGACACTGAAGCTTTCTTT.

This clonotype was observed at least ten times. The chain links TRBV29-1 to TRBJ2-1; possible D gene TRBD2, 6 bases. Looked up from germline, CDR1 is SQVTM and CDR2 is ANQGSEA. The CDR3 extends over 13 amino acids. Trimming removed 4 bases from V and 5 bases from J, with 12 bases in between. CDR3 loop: CSVVGSGHNEQFF. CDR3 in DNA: TGCAGCGTTGTCGGTAGCGGTCACAATGAGCAGTTCTTC.

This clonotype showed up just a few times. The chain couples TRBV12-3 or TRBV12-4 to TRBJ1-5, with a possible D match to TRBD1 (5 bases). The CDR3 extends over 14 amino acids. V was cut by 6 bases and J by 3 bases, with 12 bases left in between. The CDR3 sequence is CASRGQGTNQPQHF. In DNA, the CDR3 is TGTGCCAGCAGGGGTCAGGGCACCAATCAGCCCCAGCATTTT.

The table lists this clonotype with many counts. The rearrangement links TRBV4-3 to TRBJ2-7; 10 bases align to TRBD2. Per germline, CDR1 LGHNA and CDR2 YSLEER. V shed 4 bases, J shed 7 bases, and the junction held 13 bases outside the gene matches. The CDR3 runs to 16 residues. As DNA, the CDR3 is TGCGCCAGCAGCCCCTCCTTAGCGGGAGGATTGGTTGAGCAGTACTTC. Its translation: CASSPSLAGGLVEQYF.

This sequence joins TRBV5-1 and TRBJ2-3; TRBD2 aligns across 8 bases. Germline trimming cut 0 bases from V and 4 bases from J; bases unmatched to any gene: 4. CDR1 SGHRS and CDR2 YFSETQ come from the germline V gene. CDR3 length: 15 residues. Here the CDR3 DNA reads TGCGCCAGCAGCTTGGCCCGAGCGGGAGCAGATACGCAGTATTTT. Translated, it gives CASSLARAGADTQYF. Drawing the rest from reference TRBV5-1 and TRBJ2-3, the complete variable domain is KAGVTQTPRYLIKTRGQQVTLSCSPISGHRSVSWYQQTPGQGLQFLFEYFSETQRNKGNFPGRFSGRQFSNSRSEMNVSTLELGDSALYLCASSLARAGADTQYFGPGTRLTVL.

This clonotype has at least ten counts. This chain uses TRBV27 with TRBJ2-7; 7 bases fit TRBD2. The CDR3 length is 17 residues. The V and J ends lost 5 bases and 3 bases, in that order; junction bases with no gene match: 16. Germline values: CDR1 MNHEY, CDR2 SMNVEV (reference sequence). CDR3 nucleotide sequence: TGTGCCAGCAGTCCCGGGGCGGGGGAAATTCTCTTCTACGAGCAGTACTTC. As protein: CASSPGAGEILFYEQYF.

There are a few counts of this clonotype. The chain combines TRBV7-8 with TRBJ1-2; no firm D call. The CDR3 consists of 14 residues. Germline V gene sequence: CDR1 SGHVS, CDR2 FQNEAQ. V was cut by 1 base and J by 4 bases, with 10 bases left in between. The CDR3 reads CASSLGLDFYGYTF. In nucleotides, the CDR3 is TGTGCCAGCAGCTTAGGGTTGGACTTCTATGGCTACACCTTC.

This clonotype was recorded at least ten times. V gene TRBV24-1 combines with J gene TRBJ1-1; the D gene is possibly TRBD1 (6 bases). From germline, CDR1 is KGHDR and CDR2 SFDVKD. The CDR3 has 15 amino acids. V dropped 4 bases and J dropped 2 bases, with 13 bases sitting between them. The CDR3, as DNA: TGTGCCACCAGTGACCAAGACAGGACAAACACTGAAGCTTTCTTT. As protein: CATSDQDRTNTEAFF.

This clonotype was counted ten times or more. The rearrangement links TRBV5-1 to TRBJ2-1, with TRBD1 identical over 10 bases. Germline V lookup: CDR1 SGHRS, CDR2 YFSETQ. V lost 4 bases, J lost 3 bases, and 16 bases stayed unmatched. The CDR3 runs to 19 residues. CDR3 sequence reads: CASSLTPGQGIGDYNEQFF. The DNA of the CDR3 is TGCGCCAGCAGCCTAACGCCGGGACAGGGGATCGGAGACTACAATGAGCAGTTCTTC.

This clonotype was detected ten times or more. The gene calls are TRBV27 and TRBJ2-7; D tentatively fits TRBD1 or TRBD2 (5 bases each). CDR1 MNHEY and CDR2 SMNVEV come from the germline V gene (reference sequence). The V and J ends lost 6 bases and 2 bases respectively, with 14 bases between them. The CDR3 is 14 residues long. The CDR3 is CASSPRGGAYEQYF. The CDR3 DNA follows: TGTGCCAGCAGCCCGAGGGGCGGTGCCTACGAGCAGTACTTC.

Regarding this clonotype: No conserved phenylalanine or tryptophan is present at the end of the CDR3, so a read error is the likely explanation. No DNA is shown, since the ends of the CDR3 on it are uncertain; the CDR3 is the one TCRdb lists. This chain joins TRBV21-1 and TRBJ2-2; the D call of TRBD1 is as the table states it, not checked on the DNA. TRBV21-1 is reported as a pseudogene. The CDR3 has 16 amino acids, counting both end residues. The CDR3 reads CASKTGSFANTGELFL.

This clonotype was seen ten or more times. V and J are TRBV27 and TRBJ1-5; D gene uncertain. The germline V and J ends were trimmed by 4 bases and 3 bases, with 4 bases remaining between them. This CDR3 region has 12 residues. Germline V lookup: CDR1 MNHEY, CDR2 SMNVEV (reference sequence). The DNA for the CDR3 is TGTGCCAGCAGTTCCTACAATCAGCCCCAGCATTTT. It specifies CASSSYNQPQHF.

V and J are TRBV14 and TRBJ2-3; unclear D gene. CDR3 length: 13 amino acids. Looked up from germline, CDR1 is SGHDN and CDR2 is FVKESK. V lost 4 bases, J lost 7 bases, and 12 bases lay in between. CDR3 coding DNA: TGTGCCAGCAGCCCGATGTCTCGTTATACGCAGTATTTT. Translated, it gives CASSPMSRYTQYF.

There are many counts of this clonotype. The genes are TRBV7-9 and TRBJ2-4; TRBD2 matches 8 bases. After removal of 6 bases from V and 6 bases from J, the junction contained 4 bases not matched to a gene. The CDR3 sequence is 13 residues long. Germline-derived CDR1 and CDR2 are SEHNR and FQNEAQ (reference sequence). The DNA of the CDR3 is TGTGCCAGCAGTTCGAGCGGGAGAAACATTCAGTACTTC. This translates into CASSSSGRNIQYF. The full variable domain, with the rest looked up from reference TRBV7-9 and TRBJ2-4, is DTGVSQNPRHKITKRGQNVTFRCDPISEHNRLYWYRQTLGQGPEFLTYFQNEAQLEKSRLLSDRFSAERPKGSFSTLEIQRTEQGDSAMYLCASSSSGRNIQYFGAGTRLSVL.

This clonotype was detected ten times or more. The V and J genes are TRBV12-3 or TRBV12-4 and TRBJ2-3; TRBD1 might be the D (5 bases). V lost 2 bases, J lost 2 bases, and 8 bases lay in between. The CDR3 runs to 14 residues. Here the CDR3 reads CASSLTQDTDTQYF. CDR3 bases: TGTGCCAGCAGTTTAACACAGGACACAGATACGCAGTATTTT.

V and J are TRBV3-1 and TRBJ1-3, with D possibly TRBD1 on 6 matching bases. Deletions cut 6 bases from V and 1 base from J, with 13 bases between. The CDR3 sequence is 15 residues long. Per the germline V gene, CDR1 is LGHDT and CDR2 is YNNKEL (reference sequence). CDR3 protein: CASSIPGQSGNTIYF. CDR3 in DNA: TGTGCCAGCAGTATTCCGGGACAATCTGGAAACACCATATATTTT.

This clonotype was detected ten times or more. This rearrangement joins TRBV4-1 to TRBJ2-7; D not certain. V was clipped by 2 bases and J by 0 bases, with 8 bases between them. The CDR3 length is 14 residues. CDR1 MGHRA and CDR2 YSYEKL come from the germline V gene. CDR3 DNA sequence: TGCGCCAGCAGCCAATCCAGAAACTCCTACGAGCAGTACTTC. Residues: CASSQSRNSYEQYF.

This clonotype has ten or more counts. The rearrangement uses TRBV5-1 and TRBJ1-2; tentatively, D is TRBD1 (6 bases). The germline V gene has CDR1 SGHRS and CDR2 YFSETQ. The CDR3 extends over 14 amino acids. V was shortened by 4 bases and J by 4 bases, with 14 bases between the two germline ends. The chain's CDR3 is CASSPLTGAYGYTF. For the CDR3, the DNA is TGCGCCAGCAGCCCCCTGACAGGAGCCTATGGCTACACCTTC.

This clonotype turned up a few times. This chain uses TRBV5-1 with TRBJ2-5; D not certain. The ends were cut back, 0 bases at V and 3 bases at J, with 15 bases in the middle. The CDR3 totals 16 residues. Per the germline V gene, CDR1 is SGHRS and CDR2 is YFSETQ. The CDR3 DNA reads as TGCGCCAGCAGCTTGGATCTACCATCGGTAAAAGAGACCCAGTACTTC. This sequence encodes CASSLDLPSVKETQYF. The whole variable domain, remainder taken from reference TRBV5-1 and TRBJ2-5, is KAGVTQTPRYLIKTRGQQVTLSCSPISGHRSVSWYQQTPGQGLQFLFEYFSETQRNKGNFPGRFSGRQFSNSRSEMNVSTLELGDSALYLCASSLDLPSVKETQYFGPGTRLLVL.

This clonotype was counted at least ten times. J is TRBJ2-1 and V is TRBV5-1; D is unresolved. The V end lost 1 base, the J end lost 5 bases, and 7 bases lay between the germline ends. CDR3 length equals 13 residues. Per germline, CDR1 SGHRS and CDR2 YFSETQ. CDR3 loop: CASSLTRNNEQFF. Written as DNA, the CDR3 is TGCGCCAGCAGCTTGACAAGGAACAATGAGCAGTTCTTC.

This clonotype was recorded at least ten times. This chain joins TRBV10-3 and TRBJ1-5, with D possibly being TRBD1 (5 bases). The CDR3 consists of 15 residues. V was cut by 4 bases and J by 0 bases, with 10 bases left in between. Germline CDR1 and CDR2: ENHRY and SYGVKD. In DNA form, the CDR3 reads TGTGCCATCAGTGGCTCAGGGTCTAGCAATCAGCCCCAGCATTTT. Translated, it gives CAISGSGSSNQPQHF.